These 26 T cell receptor beta chains came from one sample sequenced in a study of a mutant IDH1 vaccine in newly diagnosed glioma. The data were produced by immunoSEQ multiplex PCR, yet TCRdb's version contains in-frame clones alone and is incomplete. Among tens of thousands of clones, 91% were seen once, and the ten largest hold about 2.6%. Time point meaning: week 5, during vaccination. In the vaccine, a single dose held 300 ug of the mutant IDH1 20-mer peptide, along with topical imiquimod. For these TCRs, the target antigens are not known. Specimen: PBMCs, collected from a glioma patient whose treatment included an IDH1 peptide vaccine. These TCRs come from a man in his fifties or sixties with glioma.

V is TRBV6-5 and J is TRBJ2-7; 9 bases match TRBD1. The J segment lost 0 bases and the V segment lost 5 bases, leaving 5 bases of the junction unmatched. This CDR3 has 15 residues. CDR1 and CDR2 (germline): MNHEY, SVGAGI. The CDR3 here is CASSGTGLSSYEQYF. Written as DNA, the CDR3 is TGTGCCAGCAGTGGGACAGGGCTGAGCTCCTACGAGCAGTACTTC.

V is TRBV30 and J is TRBJ1-2, with D possibly TRBD1 on 5 matching bases. The CDR3 covers 11 residues. The V gene lost 3 bases and the J gene lost 9 bases, with 11 bases spanning the gap. Germline V CDR1 and CDR2: GTSNPN, SVGIG (reference sequence). The CDR3 sequence is CAWSLRESYTF. CDR3 bases: TGTGCCTGGAGCCTCAGGGAAAGCTACACCTTC.

The CDR3, as DNA: TGTGCCAGCACCCCCGGGGTCGCCGGGCGGGAGGTCCTCAATGGCTACACCTTC. Translating it yields CASTPGVAGREVLNGYTF. The gene calls are TRBV27 and TRBJ1-2; no clear D gene. CDR1 MNHEY and CDR2 SMNVEV come from the germline V gene (reference sequence). V was shortened by 7 bases and J by 6 bases, with 30 bases between the two germline ends. The CDR3 spans 18 residues.

The CDR3 sequence: CASSSKTRRLEQYF. The DNA of the CDR3 is TGTGCCAGCAGTTCCAAAACGAGGCGACTCGAGCAGTACTTC. The chain has TRBV27 and TRBJ2-7; D gene uncertain. Germline V gene lookup returns CDR1 MNHEY and CDR2 SMNVEV (reference sequence). The CDR3 is 14 amino acids. V lost 4 bases and J lost 6, with 16 bases in between.

The count of this clone is one. The genes are TRBV4-1 and TRBJ2-1; maybe TRBD2 (6 bases). The CDR3 consists of 15 residues. CDR1 and CDR2 from the germline V gene are MGHRA and YSYEKL. V was shortened by 0 bases and J by 12 bases, with 18 bases between the two germline ends. The CDR3 sequence is CASSQEEGSSRGQFF. The CDR3 region has the DNA TGCGCCAGCAGCCAAGAGGAGGGGAGCAGCCGTGGGCAGTTCTTC.

The chain links TRBV7-6 to TRBJ2-2; possibly TRBD1 for D (5 bases). V shed 0 bases and J shed 6 bases, with 14 bases lying between them. The CDR3 runs 16 residues. CDR1 and CDR2 (germline): SGHVS, FNYEAQ. DNA of the CDR3: TGTGCCAGCAGCTTAGCTCCCCTGTTAGGGGCCGGGGAGCTGTTTTTT. Translation: CASSLAPLLGAGELFF.

V usage is TRBV28 and J usage is TRBJ2-6; perhaps TRBD1 as D (5 bases). Germline CDR1 and CDR2: MDHEN and SYDVKM. Trimming removed 5 bases at V and 0 bases at J, with 20 bases between. The CDR3 is 19 amino acids. The CDR3 coding sequence is TGTGCCAGCAGTCCCCACCCACAGGTTCAGTTCTCTGGGGCCAACGTCCTGACTTTC. Its translation is CASSPHPQVQFSGANVLTF.

The chain couples TRBV30 to TRBJ2-7; 9 nucleotides align to TRBD1. With V trimmed by 0 bases and J by 2 bases, 2 bases remained unmatched. This CDR3 has 14 amino acids. Looked up from germline, CDR1 is GTSNPN and CDR2 is SVGIG (reference sequence). The CDR3 reads CAWSVGTGTYEQYF. The CDR3, as DNA: TGTGCCTGGAGTGTTGGGACAGGGACCTACGAGCAGTACTTC.

The J gene is TRBJ1-1, the V gene TRBV2, with unresolved D. Trimming took off 8 bases at V and 5 bases at J, with 6 bases between the two ends. CDR3 length: 10 residues. Per germline, CDR1 SNHLY and CDR2 FYNNEI. CDR3 nucleotides: TGTGCCAGCGCCTCTACTGAAGCTTTCTTT. Residues: CASASTEAFF.

This sequence joins TRBV19 and TRBJ2-1; D is unclear. V lost 3 bases and J lost 7, with 7 bases in between. Germline values: CDR1 LNHDA, CDR2 SQIVND (reference sequence). The CDR3 is 12 amino acids. The CDR3 protein is CASSIGRNEQFF. CDR3 bases: TGTGCCAGTAGTATCGGTCGTAATGAGCAGTTCTTC. Drawing the rest from reference TRBV19 and TRBJ2-1, the complete variable domain is DGGITQSPKYLFRKEGQNVTLSCEQNLNHDAMYWYRQDPGQGLRLIYYSQIVNDFQKGDIAEGYSVSREKKESFPLTVTSAQKNPTAFYLCASSIGRNEQFFGPGTRLTVL.

V usage is TRBV6-6 and J usage is TRBJ1-1; weak D call: TRBD1 (6 bases). V was shortened by 5 bases and J by 1 base, with 14 bases between the two germline ends. The CDR3 consists of 15 residues. Germline CDR1 and CDR2: MNHNY and SVGAGI (reference sequence). The CDR3 DNA is TGTGCCAGCAGTACCCGGGGGGCGGGGAACACTGAAGCTTTCTTT. Its protein product is CASSTRGAGNTEAFF.

J is TRBJ1-4 and V is TRBV6-4; 9 bases match TRBD1. V dropped 11 bases and J dropped 7; count of bases not matched to a gene: 14. The CDR3 sequence is 15 residues long. The germline V gene encodes CDR1 MRHNA and CDR2 SNTAGT. The CDR3 region has the DNA TGTGCCGACCAGAGGGACAGGGACGCTGGTGAAAAACTGTTTTTT. Translation: CADQRDRDAGEKLFF.

The chain recombines TRBV29-1 with TRBJ2-5; 8 bases map to TRBD2. This CDR3 comprises 16 residues. V shed 0 bases, J shed 5 bases, and the junction held 11 bases outside the gene matches. CDR1 and CDR2 from the germline V gene are SQVTM and ANQGSEA. The CDR3 region has the DNA TGCAGCGTTGAAGAGAACGGGGGGGAGGCGGGGGAGACCCAGTACTTC. This gives the protein CSVEENGGEAGETQYF.

This chain uses TRBV6-6 with TRBJ2-2; 9 bases agree with TRBD1. Germline assignment: CDR1 MNHNY and CDR2 SVGAGI (reference sequence). With V trimmed by 2 bases and J by 0 bases, 1 base remained unmatched. CDR3 length: 16 residues. The CDR3 DNA reads as TGTGCCAGCAGTTACACAGGGGGCGCGAACACCGGGGAGCTGTTTTTT. Its protein is CASSYTGGANTGELFF.

The rearrangement uses TRBV12-1 and TRBJ1-3. TRBV12-1 is shown as a pseudogene. This CDR3 region has 15 residues. CDR3 sequence (DNA): TGTGCCAGCAGCTTTCCCGACGGGACTGGAAACACCATATATTTT. It codes for CASSFPDGTGNTIYF.

The rearrangement joins TRBV30 to TRBJ2-7, with 10 bases fitting TRBD1. J was trimmed by 4 bases and V by 1 base; bases with no gene match: 4. Germline lookup yields CDR1 GTSNPN and CDR2 SVGIG (reference sequence). The CDR3 sequence is 14 residues long. The CDR3 loop is CAWSATGGGYEQYF. CDR3 bases: TGTGCCTGGAGTGCGACAGGGGGCGGATACGAGCAGTACTTC.

The J gene is TRBJ2-7, the V gene TRBV4-3, with 7 bases fitting TRBD1. Germline values: CDR1 LGHNA, CDR2 YSLEER. Unmatched junction bases numbered 4, after V lost 3 bases and J lost 2 bases. This CDR3 is 14 amino acids long. CDR3 DNA: TGCGCCAGCAGCCAGCAGACAGGGACCTACGAGCAGTACTTC. Translation: CASSQQTGTYEQYF.

This chain uses TRBV7-2 with TRBJ2-1; TRBD2 is a possible D gene (6 bases). The CDR3 runs to 14 residues. CDR1 SGHTA and CDR2 FQGNSA come from the germline V gene. The V gene lost 6 bases and the J gene lost 7 bases, with 16 bases spanning the gap. CDR3 sequence (DNA): TGTGCCAGCAGGTTACGGGGGAGTGGTAATGAGCAGTTCTTC. This translates into CASRLRGSGNEQFF.

V and J are TRBV7-2 and TRBJ2-5; D gene unclear. V lost 1 base, J lost 5 bases, and 8 bases lay in between. Germline V gene lookup returns CDR1 SGHTA and CDR2 FQGNSA. CDR3 length: 13 amino acids. The CDR3 here is CASSLGSAETQYF. CDR3 nucleotide sequence: TGTGCCAGCAGCTTAGGAAGCGCTGAGACCCAGTACTTC. Combining the CDR3 with reference TRBV7-2 and TRBJ2-5 gives the whole variable domain GAGVSQSPSNKVTEKGKDVELRCDPISGHTALYWYRQSLGQGLEFLIYFQGNSAPDKSGLPSDRFSAERTGGSVSTLTIQRTQQEDSAVYLCASSLGSAETQYFGPGTRLLVL.

J is TRBJ1-5 and V is TRBV10-1; a weak D match, TRBD1 (6 bases). The V gene's germline CDR1 is WNHNN and CDR2 SYGVQD (reference sequence). The CDR3 extends over 14 amino acids. The germline V and J ends were trimmed by 3 bases and 7 bases, with 13 bases remaining between them. CDR3 bases: TGCGCCAGCAGTGAAGGGGGGGATGGACAGCCCCAGCATTTT. This gives the protein CASSEGGDGQPQHF.

The J gene is TRBJ2-7, the V gene TRBV18, with 7 bases that match TRBD2. The V segment lost 2 bases and the J segment 4 bases; nucleotides outside the gene matches: 2. Germline V gene sequence: CDR1 KGHSH, CDR2 LQKENI. The CDR3 runs to 13 residues. The CDR3 loop is CASSPGGSYEQYF. CDR3 bases: TGTGCCAGCTCACCAGGCGGGAGTTACGAGCAGTACTTC. The full variable domain, its missing parts supplied by reference TRBV18 and TRBJ2-7, is NAGVMQNPRHLVRRRGQEARLRCSPMKGHSHVYWYRQLPEEGLKFMVYLQKENIIDESGMPKERFSAEFPKEGPSILRIQQVVRGDSAAYFCASSPGGSYEQYFGPGTRLTVT.

This rearrangement joins TRBV10-3 to TRBJ2-3; 11 bases fit TRBD2. The germline V gene has CDR1 ENHRY and CDR2 SYGVKD. The CDR3 runs to 16 residues. With 2 bases clipped from V and 5 bases from J, the junction kept 6 bases outside the gene matches. CDR3 residues: CAISETIAGGRDTQYF. The DNA of the CDR3 is TGTGCCATCAGTGAGACCATAGCGGGGGGGCGAGATACGCAGTATTTT.

The V gene is TRBV7-2, the J gene TRBJ1-2; TRBD1 matches 9 bases. V shed 5 bases, J shed 5 bases, and the junction held 18 bases outside the gene matches. This CDR3 comprises 18 residues. Per the germline V gene, CDR1 is SGHTA and CDR2 is FQGNSA. CDR3 sequence reads: CASSGGRDRVLLSYGYTF. CDR3 nucleotide sequence: TGTGCCAGCAGCGGGGGGAGGGACAGGGTGCTGCTTTCTTATGGCTACACCTTC.

The chain is built from TRBV9 and TRBJ2-3; TRBD2 matches 7 bases. CDR1 SGDLS and CDR2 YYNGEE come from the germline V gene. The CDR3 covers 16 residues. J was trimmed by 1 base and V by 4 bases; bases with no gene match: 9. CDR3 sequence reads: CASSSRTSPGTDTQYF. CDR3 coding DNA: TGTGCCAGCAGCTCAAGGACTAGTCCCGGCACAGATACGCAGTATTTT.

J is TRBJ1-5 and V is TRBV19; TRBD1 matches at 9 bases. Germline trimming cut 6 bases from V and 3 bases from J; bases unmatched to any gene: 3. The CDR3 extends over 14 amino acids. Germline loops: CDR1 LNHDA, CDR2 SQIVND (reference sequence). The CDR3 DNA is TGTGCCAGTAGCGGACAGGGGTTCAATCAGCCCCAGCATTTT. The encoded protein is CASSGQGFNQPQHF. Using reference TRBV19 and TRBJ1-5 for the parts outside the CDR3, the full variable domain is DGGITQSPKYLFRKEGQNVTLSCEQNLNHDAMYWYRQDPGQGLRLIYYSQIVNDFQKGDIAEGYSVSREKKESFPLTVTSAQKNPTAFYLCASSGQGFNQPQHFGDGTRLSIL.

This chain links TRBV29-1 with TRBJ2-5; 7 bases align to TRBD2. V gave up 4 bases and J gave up 10 bases; unmatched junction bases: 30. Germline CDR1 is SQVTM and CDR2 is ANQGSEA. The CDR3 is made up of 19 amino acids. The CDR3 here is CSVVEISGDSLTGRGNQYF. The CDR3 DNA reads TGCAGCGTTGTAGAAATCTCTGGTGACTCCCTCACCGGGCGGGGGAACCAGTACTTC.